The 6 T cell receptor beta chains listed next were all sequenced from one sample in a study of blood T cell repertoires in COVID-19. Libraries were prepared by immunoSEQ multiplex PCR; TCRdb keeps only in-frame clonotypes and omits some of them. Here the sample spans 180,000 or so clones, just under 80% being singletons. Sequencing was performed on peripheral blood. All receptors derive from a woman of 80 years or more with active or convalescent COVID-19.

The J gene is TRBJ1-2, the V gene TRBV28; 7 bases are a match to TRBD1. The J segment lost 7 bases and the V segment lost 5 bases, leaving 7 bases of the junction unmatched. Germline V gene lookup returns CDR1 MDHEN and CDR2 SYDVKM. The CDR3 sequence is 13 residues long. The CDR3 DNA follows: TGTGCCAGCAGTACCTTGGACAGGTCTGGCTACACCTTC. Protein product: CASSTLDRSGYTF.

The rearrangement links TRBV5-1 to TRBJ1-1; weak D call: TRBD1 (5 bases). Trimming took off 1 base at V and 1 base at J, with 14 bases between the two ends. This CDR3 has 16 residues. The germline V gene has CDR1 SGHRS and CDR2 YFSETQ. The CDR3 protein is CASSLNGGLGNTEAFF. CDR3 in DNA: TGCGCCAGCAGCTTGAACGGGGGTTTGGGGAACACTGAAGCTTTCTTT. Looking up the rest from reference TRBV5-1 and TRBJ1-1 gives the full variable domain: KAGVTQTPRYLIKTRGQQVTLSCSPISGHRSVSWYQQTPGQGLQFLFEYFSETQRNKGNFPGRFSGRQFSNSRSEMNVSTLELGDSALYLCASSLNGGLGNTEAFFGQGTRLTVV.

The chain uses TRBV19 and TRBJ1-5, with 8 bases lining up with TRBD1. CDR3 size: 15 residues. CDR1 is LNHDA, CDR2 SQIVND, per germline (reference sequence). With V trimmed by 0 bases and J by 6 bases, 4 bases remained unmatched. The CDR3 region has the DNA TGTGCCAGTAGTATAGAAGGACAGGGAAGTCAGCCCCAGCATTTT. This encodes CASSIEGQGSQPQHF. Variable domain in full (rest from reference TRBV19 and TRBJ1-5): DGGITQSPKYLFRKEGQNVTLSCEQNLNHDAMYWYRQDPGQGLRLIYYSQIVNDFQKGDIAEGYSVSREKKESFPLTVTSAQKNPTAFYLCASSIEGQGSQPQHFGDGTRLSIL.

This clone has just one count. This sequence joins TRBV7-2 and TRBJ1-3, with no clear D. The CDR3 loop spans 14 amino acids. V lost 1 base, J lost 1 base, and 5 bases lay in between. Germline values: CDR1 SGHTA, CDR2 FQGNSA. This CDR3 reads CASSLELSGNTIYF. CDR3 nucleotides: TGTGCCAGCAGCTTAGAGCTTTCTGGAAACACCATATATTTT.

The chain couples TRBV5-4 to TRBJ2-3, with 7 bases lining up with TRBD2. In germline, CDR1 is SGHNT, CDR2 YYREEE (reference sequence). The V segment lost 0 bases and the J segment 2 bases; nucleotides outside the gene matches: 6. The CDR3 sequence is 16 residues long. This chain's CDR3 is CASSLGGGLSTDTQYF. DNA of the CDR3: TGTGCCAGCAGCTTGGGGGGGGGACTATCCACAGATACGCAGTATTTT.

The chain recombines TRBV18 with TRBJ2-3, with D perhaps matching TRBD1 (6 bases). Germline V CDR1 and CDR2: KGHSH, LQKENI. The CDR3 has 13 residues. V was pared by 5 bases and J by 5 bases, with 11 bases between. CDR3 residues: CASSKQGLDTQYF. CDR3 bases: TGTGCCAGCTCAAAACAGGGTTTAGATACGCAGTATTTT.